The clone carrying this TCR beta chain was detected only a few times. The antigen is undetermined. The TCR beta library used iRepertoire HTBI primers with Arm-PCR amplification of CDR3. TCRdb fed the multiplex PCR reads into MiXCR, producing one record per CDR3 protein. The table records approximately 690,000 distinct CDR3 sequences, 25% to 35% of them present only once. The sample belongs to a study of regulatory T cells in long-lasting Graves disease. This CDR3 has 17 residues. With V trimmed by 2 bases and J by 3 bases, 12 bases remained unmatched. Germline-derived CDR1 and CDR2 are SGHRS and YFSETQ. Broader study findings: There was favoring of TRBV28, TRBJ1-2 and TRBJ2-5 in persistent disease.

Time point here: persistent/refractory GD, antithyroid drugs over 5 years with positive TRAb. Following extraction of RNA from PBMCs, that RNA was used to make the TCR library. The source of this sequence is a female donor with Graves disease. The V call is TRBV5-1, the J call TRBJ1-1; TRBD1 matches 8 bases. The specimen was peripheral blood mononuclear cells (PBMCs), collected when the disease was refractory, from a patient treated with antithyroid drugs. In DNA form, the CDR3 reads TGCGCCAGCAGCTTCCGGACAGGGCTCGGGTTCGACACTGAAGCTTTCTTT. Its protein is CASSFRTGLGFDTEAFF.